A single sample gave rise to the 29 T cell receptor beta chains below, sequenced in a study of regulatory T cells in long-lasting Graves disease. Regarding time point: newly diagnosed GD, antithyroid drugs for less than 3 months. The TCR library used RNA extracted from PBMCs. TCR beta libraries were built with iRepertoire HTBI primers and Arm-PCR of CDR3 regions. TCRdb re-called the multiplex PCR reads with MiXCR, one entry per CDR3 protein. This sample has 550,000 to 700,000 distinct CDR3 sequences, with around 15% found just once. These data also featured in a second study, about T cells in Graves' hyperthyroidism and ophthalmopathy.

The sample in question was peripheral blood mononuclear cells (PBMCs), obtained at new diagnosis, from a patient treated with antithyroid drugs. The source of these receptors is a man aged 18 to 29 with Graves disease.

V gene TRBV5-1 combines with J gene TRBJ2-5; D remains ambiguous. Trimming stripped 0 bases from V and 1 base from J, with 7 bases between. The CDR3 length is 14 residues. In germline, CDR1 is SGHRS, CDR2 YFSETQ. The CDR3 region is CASSLAEVQETQYF. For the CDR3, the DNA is TGCGCCAGCAGCTTGGCCGAGGTCCAAGAGACCCAGTACTTC. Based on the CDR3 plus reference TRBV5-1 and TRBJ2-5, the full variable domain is KAGVTQTPRYLIKTRGQQVTLSCSPISGHRSVSWYQQTPGQGLQFLFEYFSETQRNKGNFPGRFSGRQFSNSRSEMNVSTLELGDSALYLCASSLAEVQETQYFGPGTRLLVL.

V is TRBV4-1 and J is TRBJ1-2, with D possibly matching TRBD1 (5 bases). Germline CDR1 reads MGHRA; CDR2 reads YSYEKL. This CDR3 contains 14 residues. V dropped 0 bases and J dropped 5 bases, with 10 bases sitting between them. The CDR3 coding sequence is TGCGCCAGCAGCCAAGAGGGCAGGGTTTATGGCTACACCTTC. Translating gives CASSQEGRVYGYTF.

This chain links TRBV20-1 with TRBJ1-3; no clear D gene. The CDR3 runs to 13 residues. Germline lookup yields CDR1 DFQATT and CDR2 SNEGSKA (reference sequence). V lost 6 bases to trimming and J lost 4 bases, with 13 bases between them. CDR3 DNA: TGCAGTGCGCCTGGCTTCTGGGGAAACACCATATATTTT. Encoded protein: CSAPGFWGNTIYF.

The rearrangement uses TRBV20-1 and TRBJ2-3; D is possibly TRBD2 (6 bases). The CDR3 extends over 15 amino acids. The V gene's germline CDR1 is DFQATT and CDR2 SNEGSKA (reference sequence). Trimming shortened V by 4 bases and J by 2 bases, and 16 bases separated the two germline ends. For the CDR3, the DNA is TGCAGTGCTATCCGGCCCCGGAGGGCCACAGATACGCAGTATTTT. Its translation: CSAIRPRRATDTQYF.

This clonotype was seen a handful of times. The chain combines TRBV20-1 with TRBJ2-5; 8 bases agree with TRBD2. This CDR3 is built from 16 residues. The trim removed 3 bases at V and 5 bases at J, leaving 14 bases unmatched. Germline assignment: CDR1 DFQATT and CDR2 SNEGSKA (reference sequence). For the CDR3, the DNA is TGCAGTGCTAGGCCTTCGGCGCGGGAGGAAGGCGAGACCCAGTACTTC. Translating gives CSARPSAREEGETQYF.

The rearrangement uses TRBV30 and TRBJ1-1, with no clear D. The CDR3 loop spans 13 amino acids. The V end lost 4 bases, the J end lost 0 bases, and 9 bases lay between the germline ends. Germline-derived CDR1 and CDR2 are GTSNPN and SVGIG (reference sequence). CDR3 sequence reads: CAWKVQLNTEAFF. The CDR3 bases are TGTGCCTGGAAGGTACAGTTGAACACTGAAGCTTTCTTT.

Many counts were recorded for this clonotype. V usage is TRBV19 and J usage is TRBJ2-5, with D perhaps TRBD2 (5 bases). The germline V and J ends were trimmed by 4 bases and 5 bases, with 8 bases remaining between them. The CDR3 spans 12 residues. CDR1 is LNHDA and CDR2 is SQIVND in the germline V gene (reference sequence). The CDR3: CASSTGWETQYF. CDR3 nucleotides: TGTGCCAGTAGTACGGGATGGGAGACCCAGTACTTC.

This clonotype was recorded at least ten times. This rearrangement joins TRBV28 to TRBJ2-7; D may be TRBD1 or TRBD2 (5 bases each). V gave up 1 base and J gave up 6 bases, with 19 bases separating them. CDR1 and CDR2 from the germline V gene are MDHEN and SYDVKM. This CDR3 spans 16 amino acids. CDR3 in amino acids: CASSLYHQDGGSEQYF. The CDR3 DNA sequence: TGTGCCAGCAGTTTATATCATCAGGATGGGGGAAGCGAGCAGTACTTC.

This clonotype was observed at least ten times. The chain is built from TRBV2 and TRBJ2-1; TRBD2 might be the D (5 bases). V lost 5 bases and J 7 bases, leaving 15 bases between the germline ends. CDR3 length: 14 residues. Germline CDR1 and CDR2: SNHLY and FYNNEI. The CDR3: CASSRLALMNEQFF. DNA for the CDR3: TGTGCCAGCAGTCGGCTAGCTTTAATGAATGAGCAGTTCTTC. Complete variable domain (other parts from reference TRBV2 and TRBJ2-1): EPEVTQTPSHQVTQMGQEVILRCVPISNHLYFYWYRQILGQKVEFLVSFYNNEISEKSEIFDDQFSVERPDGSNFTLKIRSTKLEDSAMYFCASSRLALMNEQFFGPGTRLTVL.

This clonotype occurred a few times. The CDR3 DNA is TGTGCCAGCAGCTCCCAATACCAGACTAGGGTGCAAGAGACCCAGTACTTC. The encoded protein is CASSSQYQTRVQETQYF. The chain uses TRBV5-8 and TRBJ2-5, with TRBD2 as a possible D gene (6 bases). The CDR3 spans 17 residues. The V and J ends lost 3 bases and 2 bases respectively, with 20 bases between them. The V gene's germline CDR1 is SGHTS and CDR2 YDEGEE.

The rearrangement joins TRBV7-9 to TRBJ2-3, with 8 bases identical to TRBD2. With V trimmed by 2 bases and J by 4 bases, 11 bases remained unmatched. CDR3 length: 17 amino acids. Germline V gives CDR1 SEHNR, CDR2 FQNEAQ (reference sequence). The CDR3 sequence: CASSLSFAGGRPDTQYF. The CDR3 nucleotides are TGTGCCAGCAGCTTAAGTTTTGCGGGAGGCCGGCCAGATACGCAGTATTTT.

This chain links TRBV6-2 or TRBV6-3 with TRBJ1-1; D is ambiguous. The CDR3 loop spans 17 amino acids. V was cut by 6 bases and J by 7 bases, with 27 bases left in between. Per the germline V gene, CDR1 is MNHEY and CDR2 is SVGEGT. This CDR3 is CASRARLRRAYGNEAFF. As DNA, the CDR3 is TGTGCCAGCAGGGCCCGCCTAAGGAGGGCCTATGGGAATGAAGCTTTCTTT.

This CDR3 is CASSLTQGGTYEQYF. The DNA of the CDR3 is TGTGCCAGCAGCCTTACACAGGGGGGAACCTACGAGCAGTACTTC. This chain connects TRBV12-3 or TRBV12-4 to TRBJ2-7, with 8 positions matching TRBD1. CDR3 length: 15 residues. The J segment lost 2 bases and the V segment lost 6 bases, leaving 9 bases of the junction unmatched.

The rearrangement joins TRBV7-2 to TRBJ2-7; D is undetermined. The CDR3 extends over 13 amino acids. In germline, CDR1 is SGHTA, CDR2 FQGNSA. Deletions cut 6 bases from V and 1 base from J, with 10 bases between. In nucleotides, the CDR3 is TGTGCCAGCAGTTTACCGCAGTCCTACGAGCAGTACTTC. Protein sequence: CASSLPQSYEQYF.

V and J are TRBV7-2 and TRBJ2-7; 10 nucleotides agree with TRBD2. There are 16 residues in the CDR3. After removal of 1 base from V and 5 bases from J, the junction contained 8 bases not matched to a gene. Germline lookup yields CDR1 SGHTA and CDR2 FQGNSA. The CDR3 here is CASSLEWASGSDEQYF. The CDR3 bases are TGTGCCAGCAGCTTAGAGTGGGCTAGCGGGAGCGACGAGCAGTACTTC.

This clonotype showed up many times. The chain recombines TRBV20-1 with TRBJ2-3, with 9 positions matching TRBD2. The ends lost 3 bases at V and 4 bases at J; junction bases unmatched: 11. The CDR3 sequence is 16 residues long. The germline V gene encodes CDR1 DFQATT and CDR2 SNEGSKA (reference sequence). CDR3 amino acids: CSASHIAGVGADTQYF. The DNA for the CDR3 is TGCAGTGCTAGTCATATAGCGGGAGTAGGCGCAGATACGCAGTATTTT.

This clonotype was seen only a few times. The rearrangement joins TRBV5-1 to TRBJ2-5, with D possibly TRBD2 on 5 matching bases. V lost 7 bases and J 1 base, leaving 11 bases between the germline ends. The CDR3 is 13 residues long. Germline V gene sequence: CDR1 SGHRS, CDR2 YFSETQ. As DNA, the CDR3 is TGCGCCAGCGCTCGCGGGCTCCAAGAGACCCAGTACTTC. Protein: CASARGLQETQYF.

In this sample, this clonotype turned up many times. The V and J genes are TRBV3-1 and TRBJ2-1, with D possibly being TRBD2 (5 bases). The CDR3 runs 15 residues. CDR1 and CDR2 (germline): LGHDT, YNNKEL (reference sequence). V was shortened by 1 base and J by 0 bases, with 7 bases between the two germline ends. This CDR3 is CASSQAGYSYNEQFF. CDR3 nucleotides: TGTGCCAGCAGCCAAGCGGGATACTCCTACAATGAGCAGTTCTTC.

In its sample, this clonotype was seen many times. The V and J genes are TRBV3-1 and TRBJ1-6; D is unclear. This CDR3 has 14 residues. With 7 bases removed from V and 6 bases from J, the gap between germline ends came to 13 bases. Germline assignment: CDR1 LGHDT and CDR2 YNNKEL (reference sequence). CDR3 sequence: CASNSDGRNSPLHF. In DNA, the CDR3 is TGTGCCAGCAACTCGGACGGCCGTAATTCACCCCTCCACTTT.

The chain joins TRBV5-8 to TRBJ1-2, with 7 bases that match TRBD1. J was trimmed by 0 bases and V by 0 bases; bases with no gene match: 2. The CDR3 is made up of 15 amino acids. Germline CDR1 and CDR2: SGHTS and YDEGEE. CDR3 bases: TGTGCCAGCAGCTTGGGCAGGGGGACTAACTATGGCTACACCTTC. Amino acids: CASSLGRGTNYGYTF.

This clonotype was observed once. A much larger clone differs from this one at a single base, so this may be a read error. The CDR3 coding sequence is TGTGCCAGCAGTCTACAGGGGGCTTCCGATGCTTTCTTT. Translated, it gives CASSLQGASDAFF. The V and J genes are TRBV6-2 or TRBV6-3 and TRBJ1-1, with 9 bases matching TRBD1. CDR3 size: 13 residues. In germline, CDR1 is MNHEY, CDR2 SVGEGT. J was trimmed by 11 bases and V by 5 bases; bases with no gene match: 9.

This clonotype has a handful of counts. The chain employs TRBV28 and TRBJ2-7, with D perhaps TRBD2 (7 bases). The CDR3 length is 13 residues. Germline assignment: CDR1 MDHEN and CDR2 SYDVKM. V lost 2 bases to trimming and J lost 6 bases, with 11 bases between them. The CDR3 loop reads CASSLRGAGEQYF. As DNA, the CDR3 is TGTGCCAGCAGTTTACGGGGGGCCGGCGAGCAGTACTTC.

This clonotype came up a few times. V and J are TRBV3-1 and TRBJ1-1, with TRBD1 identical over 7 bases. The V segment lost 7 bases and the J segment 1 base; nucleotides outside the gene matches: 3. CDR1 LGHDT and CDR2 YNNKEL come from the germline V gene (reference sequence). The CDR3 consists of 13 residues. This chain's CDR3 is CASKQGPNTEAFF. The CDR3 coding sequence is TGTGCCAGCAAACAGGGGCCGAACACTGAAGCTTTCTTT.

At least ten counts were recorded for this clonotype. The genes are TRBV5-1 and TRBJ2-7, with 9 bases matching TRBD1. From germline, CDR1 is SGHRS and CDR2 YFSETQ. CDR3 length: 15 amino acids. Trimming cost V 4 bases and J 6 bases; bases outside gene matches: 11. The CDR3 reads CASSTRGDRVFEQYF. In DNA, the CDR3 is TGCGCCAGCAGCACCCGAGGGGACAGGGTCTTCGAGCAGTACTTC.

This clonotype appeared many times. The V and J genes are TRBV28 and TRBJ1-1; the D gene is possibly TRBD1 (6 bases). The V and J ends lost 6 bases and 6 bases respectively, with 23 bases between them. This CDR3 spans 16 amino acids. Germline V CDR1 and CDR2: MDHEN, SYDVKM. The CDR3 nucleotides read TGTGCCAGCAGCACCCGCGCGGTCTCAGGGGACTCTGAAGCTTTCTTT. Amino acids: CASSTRAVSGDSEAFF.

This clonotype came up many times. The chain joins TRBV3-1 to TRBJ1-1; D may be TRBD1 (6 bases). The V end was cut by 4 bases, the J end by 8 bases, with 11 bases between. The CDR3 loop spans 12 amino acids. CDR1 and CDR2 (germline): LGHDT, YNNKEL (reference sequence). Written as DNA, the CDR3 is TGTGCCAGCAGCCCGATCACAGGGGAAGCTTTCTTT. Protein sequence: CASSPITGEAFF.

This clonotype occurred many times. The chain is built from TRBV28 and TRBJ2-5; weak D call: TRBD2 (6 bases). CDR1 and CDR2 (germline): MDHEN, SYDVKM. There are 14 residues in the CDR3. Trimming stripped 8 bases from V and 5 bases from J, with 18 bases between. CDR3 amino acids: CASGGGAIRETQYF. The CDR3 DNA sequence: TGTGCCAGCGGTGGCGGGGCTATCCGGGAGACCCAGTACTTC.

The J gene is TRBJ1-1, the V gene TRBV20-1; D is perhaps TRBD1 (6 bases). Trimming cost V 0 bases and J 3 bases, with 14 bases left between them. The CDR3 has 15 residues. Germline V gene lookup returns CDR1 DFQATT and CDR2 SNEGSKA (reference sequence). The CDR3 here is CSARDTDSWYTEAFF. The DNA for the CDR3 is TGCAGTGCTAGAGATACGGACAGCTGGTACACTGAAGCTTTCTTT.

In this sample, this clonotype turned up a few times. CDR3 in DNA: TGTGCCAGCAGCTTAGCGACCGGTTTTGGCGTAGGGGAGACCCAGTACTTC. Encoded protein: CASSLATGFGVGETQYF. This sequence joins TRBV7-2 and TRBJ2-5; D is uncertain. CDR1 SGHTA and CDR2 FQGNSA come from the germline V gene. Trimming took 0 bases from V and 5 from J, leaving 19 bases between them. The CDR3 runs 17 residues. Based on the CDR3 plus reference TRBV7-2 and TRBJ2-5, the full variable domain is GAGVSQSPSNKVTEKGKDVELRCDPISGHTALYWYRQSLGQGLEFLIYFQGNSAPDKSGLPSDRFSAERTGGSVSTLTIQRTQQEDSAVYLCASSLATGFGVGETQYFGPGTRLLVL.